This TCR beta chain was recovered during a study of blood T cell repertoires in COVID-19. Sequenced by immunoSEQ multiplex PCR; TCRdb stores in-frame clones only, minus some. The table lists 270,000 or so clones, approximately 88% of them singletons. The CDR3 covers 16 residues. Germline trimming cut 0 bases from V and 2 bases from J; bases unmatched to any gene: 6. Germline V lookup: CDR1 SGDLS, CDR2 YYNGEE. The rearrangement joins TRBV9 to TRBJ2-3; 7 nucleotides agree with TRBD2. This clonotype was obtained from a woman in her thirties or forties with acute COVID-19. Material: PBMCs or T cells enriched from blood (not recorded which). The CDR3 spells CASSVGTRYPTDTQYF. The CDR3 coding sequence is TGTGCCAGCAGCGTAGGGACTAGGTACCCCACAGATACGCAGTATTTT.